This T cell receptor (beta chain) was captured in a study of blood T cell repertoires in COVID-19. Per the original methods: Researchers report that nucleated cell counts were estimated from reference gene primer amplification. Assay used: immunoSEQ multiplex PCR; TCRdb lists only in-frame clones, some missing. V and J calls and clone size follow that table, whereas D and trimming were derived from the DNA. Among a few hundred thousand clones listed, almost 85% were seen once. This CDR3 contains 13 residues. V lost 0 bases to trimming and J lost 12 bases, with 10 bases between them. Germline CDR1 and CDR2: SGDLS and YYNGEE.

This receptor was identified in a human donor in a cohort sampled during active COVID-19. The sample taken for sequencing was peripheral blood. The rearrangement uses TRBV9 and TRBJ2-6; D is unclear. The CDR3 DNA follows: TGTGCCAGCAGCGTAGTCCCGTCGGGCGTCCTGACTTTC. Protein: CASSVVPSGVLTF.